A single sample is the source of the 21 T cell receptor beta chains below, sequenced in a study of T cells in Graves' hyperthyroidism and ophthalmopathy. There were TCR beta CDR3 regions amplified from RNA transcripts. HTBI primers were employed in a first-round RT-PCR of the TCR CDR3. Each CDR3 protein gets one entry after TCRdb re-called the multiplex PCR reads with MiXCR. The sample consists of around 340,000 distinct CDR3 sequences, approximately 15% of them appearing once. Sequencing was carried out using blood. The source of these receptors is a man aged 25 to 45 with Graves' hyperthyroidism.

This clonotype was seen only a few times. The rearrangement joins TRBV19 to TRBJ2-7; TRBD1 matches 7 bases. J gave up 4 bases and V 4 bases, and 7 bases lay outside the gene matches. The CDR3 covers 14 residues. Germline V lookup: CDR1 LNHDA, CDR2 SQIVND (reference sequence). CDR3 sequence (DNA): TGTGCCAGTAGTACCGCAGGGGGAGCGTACGAGCAGTACTTC. It specifies CASSTAGGAYEQYF.

This sequence joins TRBV7-9 and TRBJ1-2; D not certain. Germline lookup yields CDR1 SEHNR and CDR2 FQNEAQ (reference sequence). The CDR3 totals 16 residues. The V end lost 0 bases, the J end lost 0 bases, and 11 bases lay between the germline ends. The CDR3 region is CASSLAQKGTNYGYTF. The DNA for the CDR3 is TGTGCCAGCAGCTTAGCGCAGAAGGGAACTAACTATGGCTACACCTTC.

With regard to this clonotype: A much more abundant neighbour one base away suggests this may be a read error. The CDR3 loop is CASSDLRGADTQYF. DNA for the CDR3: TGTGCCAGCAGTGATTTGCGGGGCGCAGATACGCAGTATTTT. This chain connects TRBV28 to TRBJ2-3; possibly TRBD2 for D (6 bases). Germline loops: CDR1 MDHEN, CDR2 SYDVKM. With 5 bases removed from V and 4 bases from J, the gap between germline ends came to 13 bases. CDR3 length: 14 residues.

Details on this clonotype: A read error may account for a junction end that differs from germline. The chain carries TRBV11-2 and TRBJ2-1; D perhaps matches TRBD1 (5 bases). The CDR3 covers 14 residues. CDR1 and CDR2 (germline): SGHAT, FQNNGV. CDR3 DNA sequence: TGCGCCAGCAGCCCAATGGACAACTACAATGAGCAGTTCTTC. Its translation: CASSPMDNYNEQFF.

In this sample, this clonotype turned up many times. The chain has TRBV12-3 or TRBV12-4 and TRBJ2-3; D is uncertain. The germline V and J ends were trimmed by 3 bases and 4 bases, with 8 bases remaining between them. The CDR3 consists of 13 residues. Written as DNA, the CDR3 is TGTGCCAGCAGTTTTAGTTTTGCAGATACGCAGTATTTT. Encoded protein: CASSFSFADTQYF.

This clonotype has a handful of counts. The genes are TRBV7-2 and TRBJ1-1, with no clear D. The CDR3 loop spans 14 amino acids. V gave up 8 bases and J gave up 0 bases, with 13 bases separating them. Germline V CDR1 and CDR2: SGHTA, FQGNSA. The CDR3 loop reads CASRPYSMNTEAFF. CDR3 coding DNA: TGTGCCAGCCGGCCGTACTCCATGAACACTGAAGCTTTCTTT.

In its sample, this clonotype was seen many times. This chain joins TRBV6-6 and TRBJ2-1; D is perhaps TRBD2 (6 bases). Trimming removed 2 bases at V and 8 bases at J, with 10 bases between. The length of the CDR3 is 13 residues. Germline V gene data show CDR1 as MNHNY and CDR2 as SVGAGI (reference sequence). CDR3 in amino acids: CASSYGGYDEQFF. DNA of the CDR3: TGTGCCAGCAGTTACGGGGGGTACGATGAGCAGTTCTTC.

The rearrangement joins TRBV27 to TRBJ1-5, with TRBD1 matching 8 bases. J gave up 8 bases and V 5 bases, and 8 bases lay outside the gene matches. CDR1 and CDR2 from the germline V gene are MNHEY and SMNVEV (reference sequence). The CDR3 is 14 residues long. The CDR3 sequence: CASSAQGGEEPQHF. Here the CDR3 DNA reads TGTGCCAGCAGTGCACAGGGGGGGGAAGAGCCCCAGCATTTT.

The J gene is TRBJ1-1, the V gene TRBV11-2; D is undetermined. V was clipped by 3 bases and J by 7 bases, with 9 bases between them. This CDR3 comprises 12 residues. Germline CDR1 and CDR2: SGHAT and FQNNGV. The CDR3 nucleotides read TGTGCCAGCAGCTTCAATTCCTATGAAGCTTTCTTT. It specifies CASSFNSYEAFF.

The chain joins TRBV28 to TRBJ2-3; 11 nucleotides agree with TRBD2. Germline trimming cut 2 bases from V and 0 bases from J; bases unmatched to any gene: 7. CDR1 and CDR2 from the germline V gene are MDHEN and SYDVKM. The CDR3 has 18 amino acids. CDR3 DNA: TGTGCCAGCAGTTTAAGTCTAGCGGGAGGTCCTAGCACAGATACGCAGTATTTT. Residues: CASSLSLAGGPSTDTQYF.

This clonotype was detected only a few times. The rearrangement uses TRBV27 and TRBJ2-2, with 7 nucleotides matching TRBD1. Unmatched junction bases numbered 11, after V lost 5 bases and J lost 5 bases. CDR3 size: 16 residues. Germline CDR1 reads MNHEY; CDR2 reads SMNVEV (reference sequence). The CDR3 DNA sequence: TGTGCCAGCAGTGAGCGACAGGGACAACTGACCGGGGAGCTGTTTTTT. Amino acid sequence: CASSERQGQLTGELFF.

Of note for this clonotype: With a much larger clone just one base away, this may be a read error. V gene TRBV29-1 combines with J gene TRBJ2-1, with D tentatively TRBD2 (6 bases). The closer fit of TRBJ2-7 to the DNA end suggests the J call may be wrong. Per the germline V gene, CDR1 is SQVTM and CDR2 is ANQGSEA. The CDR3 sequence is 14 residues long. CDR3 region: CSVKGRRGYNEQYF. Written as DNA, the CDR3 is TGCAGCGTGAAGGGGAGGAGGGGCTACAATGAGCAGTACTTC.

The rearrangement uses TRBV27 and TRBJ2-2; weak D call: TRBD2 (5 bases). The CDR3 totals 15 residues. Trimming took off 2 bases at V and 8 bases at J, with 15 bases between the two ends. The germline gives CDR1 MNHEY, CDR2 SMNVEV (reference sequence). The CDR3 DNA follows: TGTGCCAGCAGTTTACGGCAGGACTTTGGTGGGGAGCTGTTTTTT. As protein: CASSLRQDFGGELFF.

This rearrangement joins TRBV9 to TRBJ2-5; 7 bases map to TRBD2. With 0 bases clipped from V and 4 bases from J, the junction kept 3 bases outside the gene matches. The CDR3 is 14 residues long. The germline gives CDR1 SGDLS, CDR2 YYNGEE. CDR3 coding DNA: TGTGCCAGCAGCGTAGAGGCTAGCGGAGAGACCCAGTACTTC. Protein sequence: CASSVEASGETQYF.

The chain is built from TRBV15 and TRBJ1-2; no reliable D call. The germline V gene has CDR1 LNHNV and CDR2 YYDKDF (reference sequence). With 0 bases removed from V and 7 bases from J, the gap between germline ends came to 18 bases. This CDR3 spans 16 amino acids. This chain's CDR3 is CATSRDRGPKVGGYTF. The CDR3 DNA reads TGTGCCACCAGCAGAGATCGTGGACCCAAGGTGGGTGGCTACACCTTC.

This clonotype was counted between two and nine times. J is TRBJ2-6 and V is TRBV7-9; D not resolved. Trimming took 5 bases from V and 1 from J, leaving 18 bases between them. The CDR3 runs to 18 residues. Germline CDR1 is SEHNR and CDR2 is FQNEAQ (reference sequence). Here the CDR3 reads CASSLTDDPPSGANVLTF. The CDR3 bases are TGTGCCAGCAGCCTAACGGACGATCCGCCATCTGGGGCCAACGTCCTGACTTTC.

V and J are TRBV30 and TRBJ1-2, with D unresolved. V lost 6 bases, J lost 4 bases, and 15 bases lay in between. Germline CDR1 and CDR2: GTSNPN and SVGIG (reference sequence). The CDR3 has 13 amino acids. CDR3 bases: TGTGCCTGCCCTTGGGGAGAGGGCTATGGCTACACCTTC. Translation gives CACPWGEGYGYTF.

This clonotype was recorded many times. The gene calls are TRBV11-2 and TRBJ1-6, with 7 bases identical to TRBD1. CDR1 and CDR2 (germline): SGHAT, FQNNGV. The V gene end was trimmed by 8 bases and the J gene end by 6 bases; junction bases not matched to a gene: 7. CDR3 size: 14 residues. The CDR3 is CASSRTGLNSPLHF. Here the CDR3 DNA reads TGTGCCAGCTCGCGGACAGGACTTAATTCACCCCTCCACTTT.

This clonotype was observed at least ten times. This chain connects TRBV12-3 or TRBV12-4 to TRBJ2-2; unclear D gene. Between the trimmed V and J ends, which lost 8 bases and 0 bases, there was a span of 19 bases. This CDR3 has 17 amino acids. The CDR3 bases are TGTGCCAGCGCTTTGGGCGAACGGCAGACGAACACCGGGGAGCTGTTTTTT. This translates into CASALGERQTNTGELFF.

This clonotype was found many times. The genes are TRBV6-1 and TRBJ1-2; D uncertain. CDR1 is MNHNS, CDR2 SASEGT, per germline. The CDR3 extends over 12 amino acids. V was pared by 3 bases and J by 4 bases, with 6 bases between. In nucleotides, the CDR3 is TGTGCCAGCAGTGAGAGGCTCTATGGCTACACCTTC. Translated: CASSERLYGYTF.

The chain links TRBV7-6 to TRBJ1-5, with D possibly matching TRBD1 (5 bases). The CDR3 has 15 amino acids. V gave up 1 base and J gave up 2 bases, with 9 bases separating them. CDR1 and CDR2 from the germline V gene are SGHVS and FNYEAQ. CDR3 protein: CASSLDQGGNQPQHF. In nucleotides, the CDR3 is TGTGCCAGCAGCTTAGATCAGGGAGGCAATCAGCCCCAGCATTTT.